The next 10 T cell receptor beta chains were all read from a single sample in a study of CD8 T cells in ankylosing spondylitis. TCRdb reprocessed the 5' RACE reads with MiXCR, giving one entry per CDR3 protein. The sample has 20,000 to 25,000 distinct CDR3 sequences, 13% seen once. Sequencing was carried out using blood. The source of these receptors is a male donor with ankylosing spondylitis or in good health (not recorded which).

This clonotype was observed many times. The chain employs TRBV5-1 and TRBJ2-1; D is ambiguous. V was shortened by 3 bases and J by 8 bases, with 12 bases between the two germline ends. In germline, CDR1 is SGHRS, CDR2 YFSETQ. This CDR3 comprises 13 residues. The CDR3 loop reads CASSWARRDEQFF. The DNA for the CDR3 is TGCGCCAGCAGCTGGGCCCGAAGGGATGAGCAGTTCTTC.

The V and J genes are TRBV19 and TRBJ2-1; TRBD1 is a possible D gene (6 bases). V lost 1 base and J 6 bases, leaving 10 bases between the germline ends. The CDR3 runs to 14 residues. CDR1 is LNHDA and CDR2 is SQIVND in the germline V gene (reference sequence). The CDR3 is CASSIVFRGNEQFF. The CDR3, as DNA: TGTGCCAGTAGTATAGTATTCAGGGGCAATGAGCAGTTCTTC.

V and J are TRBV12-3 or TRBV12-4 and TRBJ1-1; 10 bases align to TRBD1. With V trimmed by 5 bases and J by 3 bases, 3 bases remained unmatched. The CDR3 is made up of 14 amino acids. The DNA of the CDR3 is TGTGCCAGCAGTCTCGGGACAGGGGACACTGAAGCTTTCTTT. It translates to CASSLGTGDTEAFF.

This clonotype was recorded a few times. The genes are TRBV3-1 and TRBJ2-7; 11 bases map to TRBD2. This CDR3 region has 17 residues. With 1 base clipped from V and 4 bases from J, the junction kept 9 bases outside the gene matches. Per germline, CDR1 LGHDT and CDR2 YNNKEL (reference sequence). The CDR3 loop is CASSQGLAGSTWYEQYF. The CDR3 DNA reads TGTGCCAGCAGCCAAGGACTAGCGGGATCCACTTGGTACGAGCAGTACTTC.

This clonotype was counted many times. The rearrangement links TRBV5-1 to TRBJ1-5, with D uncertain. This CDR3 has 14 amino acids. Deletions cut 0 bases from V and 5 bases from J, with 9 bases between. Germline CDR1 SGHRS, CDR2 YFSETQ. The CDR3 is CASSLASGDQPQHF. The CDR3 DNA sequence: TGCGCCAGCAGCTTGGCCTCAGGAGATCAGCCCCAGCATTTT.

This clonotype was counted a few times. The CDR3 reads CSARDRGTGVTDTQYF. In nucleotides, the CDR3 is TGCAGTGCTAGAGACCGCGGGACAGGGGTCACAGATACGCAGTATTTT. The chain couples TRBV20-1 to TRBJ2-3; 10 nucleotides line up with TRBD1. Germline CDR1 is DFQATT and CDR2 is SNEGSKA (reference sequence). The CDR3 loop spans 16 amino acids. Losses at the gene ends were 0 bases for V and 2 bases for J; bases not matched to a gene: 5.

The sample holds many counts of this clonotype. The V call is TRBV12-3 or TRBV12-4, the J call TRBJ2-7; D is possibly TRBD2 (6 bases). CDR3 length: 15 residues. Trimming took off 3 bases at V and 4 bases at J, with 16 bases between the two ends. CDR3 sequence reads: CASSFRPGVKYEQYF. In DNA, the CDR3 is TGTGCCAGCAGTTTTCGACCGGGGGTGAAGTACGAGCAGTACTTC.

The chain has TRBV6-6 and TRBJ2-1, with D possibly called TRBD1 or TRBD2 (5 bases each). This CDR3 is 11 amino acids long. Germline-derived CDR1 and CDR2 are MNHNY and SVGAGI (reference sequence). The germline V and J ends were trimmed by 5 bases and 10 bases, with 9 bases remaining between them. CDR3 amino acids: CASSHRDEQFF. The CDR3 DNA reads TGTGCCAGCAGTCACCGGGACGAGCAGTTCTTC.

The genes are TRBV12-3 or TRBV12-4 and TRBJ1-1; unclear D gene. V was clipped by 5 bases and J by 4 bases, with 11 bases between them. There are 13 residues in the CDR3. CDR3 coding DNA: TGTGCCAGCAGTCCTGGGGTGGGCACTGAAGCTTTCTTT. Translation: CASSPGVGTEAFF.

This clonotype was observed at least ten times. The CDR3, as DNA: TGTGCCAGCAGCTTAGCCCGACTAGCGGGGGTCCAAGAGACCCAGTACTTC. It translates to CASSLARLAGVQETQYF. The chain is built from TRBV7-8 and TRBJ2-5; 12 bases agree with TRBD2. The CDR3 loop spans 17 amino acids. V lost 0 bases, J lost 1 base, and 3 bases stayed unmatched. CDR1 and CDR2 from the germline V gene are SGHVS and FQNEAQ.